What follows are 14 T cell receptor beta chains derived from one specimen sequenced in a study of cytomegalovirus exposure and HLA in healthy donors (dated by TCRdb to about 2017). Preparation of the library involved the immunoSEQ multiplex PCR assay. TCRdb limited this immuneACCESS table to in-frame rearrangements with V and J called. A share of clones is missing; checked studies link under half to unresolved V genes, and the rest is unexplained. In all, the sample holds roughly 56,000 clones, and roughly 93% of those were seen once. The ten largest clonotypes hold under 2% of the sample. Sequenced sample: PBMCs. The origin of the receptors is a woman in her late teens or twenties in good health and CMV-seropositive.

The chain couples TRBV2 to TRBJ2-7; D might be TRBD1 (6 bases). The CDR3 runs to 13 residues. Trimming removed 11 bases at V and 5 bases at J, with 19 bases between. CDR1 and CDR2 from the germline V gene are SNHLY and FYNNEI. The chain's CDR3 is CASTRIQGNEQYF. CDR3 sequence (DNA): TGTGCCTCAACCCGGATACAGGGCAACGAGCAGTACTTC.

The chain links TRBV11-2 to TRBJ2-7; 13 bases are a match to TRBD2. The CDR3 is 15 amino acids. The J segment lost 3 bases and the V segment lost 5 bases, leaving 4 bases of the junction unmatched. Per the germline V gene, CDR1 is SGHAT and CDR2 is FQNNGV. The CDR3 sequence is CASSVRTSGSYEQYF. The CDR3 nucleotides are TGTGCCAGCAGCGTACGGACTAGCGGGAGCTACGAGCAGTACTTC.

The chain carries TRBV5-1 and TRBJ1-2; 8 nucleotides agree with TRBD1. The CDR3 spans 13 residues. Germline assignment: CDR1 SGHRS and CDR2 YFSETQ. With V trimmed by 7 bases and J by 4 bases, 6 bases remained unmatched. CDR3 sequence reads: CASGTGDFYGYTF. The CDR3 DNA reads TGCGCCAGCGGGACAGGAGATTTCTATGGCTACACCTTC.

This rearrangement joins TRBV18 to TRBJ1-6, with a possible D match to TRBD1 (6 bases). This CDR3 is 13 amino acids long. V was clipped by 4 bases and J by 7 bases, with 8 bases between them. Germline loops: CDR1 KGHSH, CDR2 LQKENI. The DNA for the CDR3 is TGTGCCAGCTCACTCCAGGGGAATTCACCCCTCCACTTT. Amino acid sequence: CASSLQGNSPLHF. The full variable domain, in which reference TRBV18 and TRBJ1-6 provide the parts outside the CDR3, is NAGVMQNPRHLVRRRGQEARLRCSPMKGHSHVYWYRQLPEEGLKFMVYLQKENIIDESGMPKERFSAEFPKEGPSILRIQQVVRGDSAAYFCASSLQGNSPLHFGNGTRLTVT.

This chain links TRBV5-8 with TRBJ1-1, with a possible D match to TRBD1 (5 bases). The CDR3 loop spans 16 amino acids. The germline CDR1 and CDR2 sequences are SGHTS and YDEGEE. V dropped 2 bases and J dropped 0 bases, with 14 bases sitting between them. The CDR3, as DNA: TGTGCCAGCAGCTTAGACGGTGGAGGGGTGAACACTGAAGCTTTCTTT. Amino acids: CASSLDGGGVNTEAFF.

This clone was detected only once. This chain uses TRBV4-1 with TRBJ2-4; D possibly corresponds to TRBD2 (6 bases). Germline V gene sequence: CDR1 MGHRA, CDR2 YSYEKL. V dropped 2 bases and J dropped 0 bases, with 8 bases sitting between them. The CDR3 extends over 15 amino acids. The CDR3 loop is CASSQLGLAKNIQYF. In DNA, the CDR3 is TGCGCCAGCAGCCAATTGGGACTAGCCAAAAACATTCAGTACTTC.

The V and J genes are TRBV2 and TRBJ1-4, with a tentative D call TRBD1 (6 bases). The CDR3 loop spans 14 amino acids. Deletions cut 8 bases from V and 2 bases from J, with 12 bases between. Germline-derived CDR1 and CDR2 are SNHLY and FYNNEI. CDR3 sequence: CASFHRATNEKLFF. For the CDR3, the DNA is TGTGCCAGCTTTCACAGGGCGACTAATGAAAAACTGTTTTTT.

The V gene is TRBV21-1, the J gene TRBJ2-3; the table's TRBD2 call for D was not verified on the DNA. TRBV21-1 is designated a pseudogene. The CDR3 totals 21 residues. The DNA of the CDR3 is TGTGCCAGCAGGGAAACTCCTGCTGGACTAGCGGGGGGCCCAGGCGGAGATACGCAGTATTTT. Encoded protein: CASRETPAGLAGGPGGDTQYF.

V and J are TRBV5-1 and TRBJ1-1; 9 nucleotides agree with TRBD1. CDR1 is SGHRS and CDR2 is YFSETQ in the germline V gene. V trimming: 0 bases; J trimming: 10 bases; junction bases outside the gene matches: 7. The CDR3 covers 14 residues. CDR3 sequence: CASSLDRDREGAFF. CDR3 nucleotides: TGCGCCAGCAGCTTGGACCGGGACAGGGAGGGAGCTTTCTTT.

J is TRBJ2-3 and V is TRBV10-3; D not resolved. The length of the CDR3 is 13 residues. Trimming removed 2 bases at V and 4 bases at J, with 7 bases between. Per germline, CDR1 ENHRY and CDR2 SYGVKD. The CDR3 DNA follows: TGTGCCATCAGTGAGAGAAGCTCAGATACGCAGTATTTT. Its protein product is CAISERSSDTQYF.

In nucleotides, the CDR3 is TGCGCCAGCAGCTTACAGGGTTGGGAGACCCAGTACTTC. Its protein product is CASSLQGWETQYF. The J gene is TRBJ2-5, the V gene TRBV5-1, with TRBD1 as a possible D gene (6 bases). V was trimmed by 2 bases and J by 5 bases, leaving 10 bases between them. This CDR3 region has 13 residues. CDR1 SGHRS and CDR2 YFSETQ come from the germline V gene.

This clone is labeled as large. DNA for the CDR3: TGTGCCAGTAGAGCCTCGTCCCTTTACAGGGATGGCTACACCTTC. Protein sequence: CASRASSLYRDGYTF. The chain recombines TRBV2 with TRBJ1-2, with a tentative D call TRBD1 (6 bases). Per germline, CDR1 SNHLY and CDR2 FYNNEI. This CDR3 has 15 residues. The V end was cut by 9 bases, the J end by 6 bases, with 23 bases between.

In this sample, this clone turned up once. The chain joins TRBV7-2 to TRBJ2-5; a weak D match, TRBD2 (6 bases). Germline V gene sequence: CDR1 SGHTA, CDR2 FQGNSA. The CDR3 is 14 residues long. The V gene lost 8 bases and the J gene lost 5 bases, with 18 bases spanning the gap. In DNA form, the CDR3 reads TGTGCCAGCCGCGGGGACCGTTTGAGTGAGACCCAGTACTTC. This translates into CASRGDRLSETQYF.

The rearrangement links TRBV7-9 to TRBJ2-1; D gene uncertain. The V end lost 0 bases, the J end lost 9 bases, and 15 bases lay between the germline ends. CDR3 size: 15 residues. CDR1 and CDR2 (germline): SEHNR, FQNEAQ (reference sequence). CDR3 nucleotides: TGTGCCAGCAGCTTAGCCCATGCCTCACACCGTGAGCAGTTCTTC. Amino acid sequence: CASSLAHASHREQFF.